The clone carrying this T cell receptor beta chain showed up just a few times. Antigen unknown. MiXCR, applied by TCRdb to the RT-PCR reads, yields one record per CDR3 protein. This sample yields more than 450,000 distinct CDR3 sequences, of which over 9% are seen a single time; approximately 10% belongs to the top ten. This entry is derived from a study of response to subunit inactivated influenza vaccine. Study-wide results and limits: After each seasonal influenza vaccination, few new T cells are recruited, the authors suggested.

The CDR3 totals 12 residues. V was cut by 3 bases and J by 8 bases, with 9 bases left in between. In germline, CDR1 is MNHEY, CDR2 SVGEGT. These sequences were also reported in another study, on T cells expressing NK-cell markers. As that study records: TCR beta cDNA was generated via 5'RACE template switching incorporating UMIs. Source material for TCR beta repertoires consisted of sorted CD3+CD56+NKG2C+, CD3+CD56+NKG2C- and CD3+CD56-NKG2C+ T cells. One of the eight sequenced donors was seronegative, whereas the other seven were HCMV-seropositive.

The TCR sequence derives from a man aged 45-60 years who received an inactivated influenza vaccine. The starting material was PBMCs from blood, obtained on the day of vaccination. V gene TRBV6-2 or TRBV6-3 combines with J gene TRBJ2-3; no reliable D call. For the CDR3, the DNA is TGTGCCAGCAGTTATGGGCCTTCTACGCAGTATTTT. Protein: CASSYGPSTQYF.